The rows below give T cell receptor beta chains drawn from one sample of a study of response to subunit inactivated influenza vaccine. TCRdb re-derived calls from the RT-PCR reads in MiXCR, one entry per CDR3 protein. The sample holds 650,000 or so distinct CDR3 sequences, 11% to 15% seen once. The specimen was PBMCs from blood, collected 14 to 15 days before vaccination. Every receptor here comes from a man between 50 and 59 years old who received an inactivated influenza vaccine. Each CDR3 is given with its conserved first and last residue. The D gene is left open where the match is weak. Some rows have no size entry. The others give once, few or many, or a class for an expanded clone.

clone size	D gene	J gene	CDR3 length	V gene	CDR3 protein	CDR3 DNA
.	.	TRBJ1-2	13	TRBV6-1	CASSGRNYYGYTF	TGTGCCAGCAGCGGCAGGAACTACTATGGCTACACCTTC
.	TRBD1	TRBJ2-6	19	TRBV12-3/TRBV12-4	CASTTTRTGGFLGANVLTF	TGTGCCAGCACCACAACTCGGACAGGGGGTTTCCTCGGGGCCAACGTCCTGACTTTC
few	.	TRBJ2-7	14	TRBV7-9	CASSLVTSGGEQYF	TGTGCCAGCAGCTTAGTCACTAGTGGGGGCGAGCAGTACTTC
many	TRBD2	TRBJ2-2	15	TRBV6-2/TRBV6-3	CASRASGSPTGELFF	TGTGCCAGCAGGGCTAGCGGGAGCCCCACCGGGGAGCTGTTTTTT
few	TRBD2	TRBJ2-1	15	TRBV11-1	CASSTGTRFFYEQFF	TGTGCCAGCAGCACCGGGACTAGATTTTTCTATGAGCAGTTCTTC
.	.	TRBJ2-3	13	TRBV9	CASRASGTDTQYF	TGTGCCAGCAGAGCTAGCGGCACAGATACGCAGTATTTT
few	TRBD2	TRBJ2-1	16	TRBV24-1	CATSDPTSGVFNEQFF	TGTGCCACCAGTGACCCGACTAGCGGGGTGTTCAATGAGCAGTTCTTC
many	.	TRBJ2-1	13	TRBV3-1	CASGGAIYNEQFF	TGTGCCAGCGGCGGAGCGATCTACAATGAGCAGTTCTTC
many	TRBD1	TRBJ2-5	15	TRBV5-1	CASSQNTGAGETQYF	TGCGCCAGCAGCCAAAACACAGGGGCGGGTGAGACCCAGTACTTC
many	.	TRBJ1-1	14	TRBV7-6	CASSLGQMNTEAFF	TGTGCCAGCAGCTTAGGACAGATGAACACTGAAGCTTTCTTT
.	.	TRBJ1-4	14	TRBV7-2	CASKKGRTDEKLFF	TGTGCCAGCAAAAAAGGACGAACGGATGAAAAACTGTTTTTT